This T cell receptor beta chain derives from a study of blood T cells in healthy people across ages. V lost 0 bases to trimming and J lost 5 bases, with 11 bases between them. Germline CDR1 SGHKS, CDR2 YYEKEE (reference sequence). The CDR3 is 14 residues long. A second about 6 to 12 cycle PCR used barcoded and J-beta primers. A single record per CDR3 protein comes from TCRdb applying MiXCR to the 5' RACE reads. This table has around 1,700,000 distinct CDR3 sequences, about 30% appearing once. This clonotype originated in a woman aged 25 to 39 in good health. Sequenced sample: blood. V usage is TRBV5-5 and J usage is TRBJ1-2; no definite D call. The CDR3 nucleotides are TGTGCCAGCAGCTTGGAGTCCCAGGTTTATGGCTACACCTTC. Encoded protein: CASSLESQVYGYTF.